These 28 T cell receptor beta chains came from one sample sequenced in a study of T cell therapy after organ transplantation. The time point denotes: 4-8 weeks after completion of therapy. Assay used: immunoSEQ multiplex PCR; TCRdb lists only in-frame clones, some missing. The sample contains 20,000 or so clones, 81% of which appear only once. These receptors have no identified antigens. The material sequenced was CD8+ T cells from blood, taken after autologous CMV-specific T cell therapy. The receptors were sampled from a human patient who had received a solid organ transplant and had CMV disease. Some T cells here may be from the graft donor.

CDR3 nucleotides: TGCGCCAGCAGCCCTGGGCTAGCGGGGTCAAACACCGGGGAGCTGTTTTTT. Protein sequence: CASSPGLAGSNTGELFF. J is TRBJ2-2 and V is TRBV4-3; TRBD2 agrees at 9 bases. The length of the CDR3 is 17 residues. With 4 bases clipped from V and 2 bases from J, the junction kept 8 bases outside the gene matches. CDR1 and CDR2 (germline): LGHNA, YSLEER.

This clone was detected only once. The chain has TRBV5-1 and TRBJ1-1, with D uncertain. The CDR3 contains 13 residues. Deletions cut 0 bases from V and 2 bases from J, with 5 bases between. The germline V gene encodes CDR1 SGHRS and CDR2 YFSETQ. The CDR3, as DNA: TGCGCCAGCAGCTTGGGATCAAACACTGAAGCTTTCTTT. Translation: CASSLGSNTEAFF.

Note on this clone: Sequence at one end of the junction differs from germline and may be a read error. This chain connects TRBV5-4 to TRBJ1-1, with 9 bases aligning to TRBD1. This CDR3 comprises 11 residues. Germline V gene sequence: CDR1 SGHNT, CDR2 YYREEE (reference sequence). The CDR3, as DNA: TGTGCCAGCAGCGCCCGGGACAGGGTCCTCTTT. It codes for CASSARDRVLF.

This chain connects TRBV4-3 to TRBJ1-5, with D perhaps TRBD1 (6 bases). The germline V and J ends were trimmed by 6 bases and 2 bases, with 11 bases remaining between them. The CDR3 totals 14 residues. Germline CDR1 and CDR2: LGHNA and YSLEER. This CDR3 is CASSHNRGNQPQHF. The CDR3 nucleotides read TGCGCCAGCAGTCATAACAGGGGCAATCAGCCCCAGCATTTT.

The rearrangement uses TRBV19 and TRBJ1-1, with a tentative D call TRBD1 (5 bases). CDR3 length equals 12 residues. Germline V gene data show CDR1 as LNHDA and CDR2 as SQIVND (reference sequence). The V gene lost 10 bases and the J gene lost 4 bases, with 13 bases spanning the gap. Here the CDR3 DNA reads TGTGCCACCCTGGGGACGTTCACTGAAGCTTTCTTT. Its translation is CATLGTFTEAFF. The full variable domain, rest sourced from reference TRBV19 and TRBJ1-1, is DGGITQSPKYLFRKEGQNVTLSCEQNLNHDAMYWYRQDPGQGLRLIYYSQIVNDFQKGDIAEGYSVSREKKESFPLTVTSAQKNPTAFYLCATLGTFTEAFFGQGTRLTVV.

This chain connects TRBV6-1 to TRBJ2-1; 7 bases align to TRBD2. The V segment lost 7 bases and the J segment 1 base; nucleotides outside the gene matches: 1. Germline lookup yields CDR1 MNHNS and CDR2 SASEGT. This CDR3 is 13 amino acids long. CDR3 DNA sequence: TGTGCCAGCACGGGGGGTTCCTACAATGAGCAGTTCTTC. It translates to CASTGGSYNEQFF.

V usage is TRBV4-3 and J usage is TRBJ1-5; D unresolved. CDR3 length: 16 amino acids. Germline values: CDR1 LGHNA, CDR2 YSLEER. V was pared by 0 bases and J by 5 bases, with 14 bases between. CDR3 nucleotides: TGCGCCAGCAGCCAAGATGCTCACCCTCCCGATCAGCCCCAGCATTTT. Residues: CASSQDAHPPDQPQHF.

J is TRBJ2-2 and V is TRBV10-3; D tentatively reads TRBD1 or TRBD2 (6 bases each). Germline V CDR1 and CDR2: ENHRY, SYGVKD. V dropped 8 bases and J dropped 6 bases, with 16 bases sitting between them. The CDR3 loop spans 14 amino acids. The CDR3 reads CAIGNGGAAGELFF. Written as DNA, the CDR3 is TGTGCCATCGGCAACGGGGGCGCGGCCGGGGAGCTGTTTTTT.

The rearrangement joins TRBV11-3 to TRBJ2-1; TRBD1 matches at 7 bases. Trimming took 5 bases from V and 5 from J; bases not matched to a gene: 0. Looked up from germline, CDR1 is SGHNT and CDR2 is YENEEA. The CDR3 sequence is 12 residues long. The CDR3 DNA reads TGTGCCAGCAGCGGGACAGACAATGAGCAGTTCTTC. Translation: CASSGTDNEQFF.

The CDR3 DNA reads TGTGCCAGCAGCTCAGGGACAGGGTACGGGGAGCTGTTTTTT. As protein: CASSSGTGYGELFF. The V call is TRBV9, the J call TRBJ2-2; 9 bases map to TRBD1. CDR1 is SGDLS and CDR2 is YYNGEE in the germline V gene. The length of the CDR3 is 14 residues. J gave up 7 bases and V 4 bases, and 5 bases lay outside the gene matches.

In regard to this clone: The junction and the germline gene differ at one end; a read error may be behind it. V usage is TRBV2 and J usage is TRBJ2-5, with D perhaps matching TRBD1 (5 bases). The CDR3 is 17 residues long. Germline V gene data show CDR1 as SNHLY and CDR2 as FYNNEI. Here the CDR3 DNA reads TGTGCCAGCAGAGAAGAAGACAGCTCCGCCTACCAAGAGACCCAGTACTTC. It codes for CASREEDSSAYQETQYF.

This clone was picked up one time. The chain recombines TRBV30 with TRBJ2-3; D is possibly TRBD1 or TRBD2 (6 bases each). CDR3 length equals 15 residues. The germline CDR1 and CDR2 sequences are GTSNPN and SVGIG (reference sequence). Between the trimmed V and J ends, which lost 0 bases and 2 bases, there was a span of 12 bases. The CDR3 region is CAWSVLGGPTDTQYF. The CDR3, as DNA: TGTGCCTGGAGTGTACTTGGGGGGCCCACAGATACGCAGTATTTT.

The rearrangement joins TRBV21-1 to TRBJ2-7; TRBD1 is the table's D call, not checked against the DNA. TRBV21-1 represents a pseudogene. The CDR3 has 13 amino acids. The CDR3 DNA is TGTGCCACCCTACGACAGGGGTTCGACGAGCAGTACTTC. This encodes CATLRQGFDEQYF.

The CDR3 nucleotides read TGTGCCAGCAGCGCCGGGGCCCTCTGGGGTGAGACCCAGTACTTC. This gives the protein CASSAGALWGETQYF. V and J are TRBV9 and TRBJ2-5; D is perhaps TRBD1 or TRBD2 (5 bases each). The CDR3 loop spans 15 amino acids. Germline V gene data show CDR1 as SGDLS and CDR2 as YYNGEE. V was clipped by 3 bases and J by 5 bases, with 17 bases between them.

A single count supports this clone. This chain connects TRBV15 to TRBJ2-3; no definite D call. Germline CDR1 and CDR2: LNHNV and YYDKDF (reference sequence). Trimming took off 0 bases at V and 1 base at J, with 11 bases between the two ends. The CDR3 sequence is 16 residues long. The DNA of the CDR3 is TGTGCCACCAGCAGAGAGGAGACCCGAGGCACAGATACGCAGTATTTT. As protein: CATSREETRGTDTQYF.

J is TRBJ2-1 and V is TRBV7-3, with a weak D call TRBD1 (6 bases). V lost 2 bases and J 5 bases, leaving 16 bases between the germline ends. This CDR3 contains 16 residues. The germline V gene has CDR1 SGHTA and CDR2 FQGTGA. CDR3 nucleotide sequence: TGTGCCAGCAGCTTAGGACAGCCCACTTTGCACAATGAGCAGTTCTTC. Translation: CASSLGQPTLHNEQFF. Full variable domain (outside the CDR3, taken from reference TRBV7-3 and TRBJ2-1): GAGVSQTPSNKVTEKGKYVELRCDPISGHTALYWYRQSLGQGPEFLIYFQGTGAADDSGLPNDRFFAVRPEGSVSTLKIQRTERGDSAVYLCASSLGQPTLHNEQFFGPGTRLTVL.

The gene calls are TRBV28 and TRBJ1-4, with 10 bases lining up with TRBD1. CDR1 MDHEN and CDR2 SYDVKM come from the germline V gene. This CDR3 has 13 amino acids. With V trimmed by 8 bases and J by 8 bases, 5 bases remained unmatched. The DNA for the CDR3 is TGTGCCAGCGGGCTGGACAGGGGGGAAAAACTGTTTTTT. This encodes CASGLDRGEKLFF.

V usage is TRBV7-9 and J usage is TRBJ2-3; 12 bases line up with TRBD2. With 6 bases clipped from V and 6 bases from J, the junction kept 10 bases outside the gene matches. CDR1 SEHNR and CDR2 FQNEAQ come from the germline V gene (reference sequence). This CDR3 contains 16 residues. The CDR3 here is CASRSGRLAGADTQYF. The CDR3 DNA reads as TGTGCCAGCAGATCGGGACGACTAGCGGGAGCTGATACGCAGTATTTT.

This chain joins TRBV7-9 and TRBJ2-7; TRBD1 might be the D (7 bases). The CDR3 is made up of 15 amino acids. V was shortened by 0 bases and J by 6 bases, with 15 bases between the two germline ends. Germline V gene sequence: CDR1 SEHNR, CDR2 FQNEAQ (reference sequence). The chain's CDR3 is CASSLAPGTAGEQYF. The DNA for the CDR3 is TGTGCCAGCAGCTTAGCGCCTGGGACAGCGGGCGAGCAGTACTTC. Combining the CDR3 with reference TRBV7-9 and TRBJ2-7 gives the whole variable domain DTGVSQNPRHKITKRGQNVTFRCDPISEHNRLYWYRQTLGQGPEFLTYFQNEAQLEKSRLLSDRFSAERPKGSFSTLEIQRTEQGDSAMYLCASSLAPGTAGEQYFGPGTRLTVT.

This chain uses TRBV5-1 with TRBJ1-2; D perhaps matches TRBD1 (5 bases). Trimming removed 0 bases at V and 8 bases at J, with 14 bases between. Germline assignment: CDR1 SGHRS and CDR2 YFSETQ. This CDR3 is built from 14 residues. The CDR3 loop is CASSLAGVAGGYTF. CDR3 sequence (DNA): TGCGCCAGCAGCTTGGCCGGGGTGGCAGGGGGCTACACCTTC.

The chain combines TRBV5-6 with TRBJ1-6, with a possible D match to TRBD1 (5 bases). V gave up 7 bases and J gave up 4 bases, with 12 bases separating them. CDR3 length equals 14 residues. CDR1 SGHDT and CDR2 YYEEEE come from the germline V gene. CDR3 sequence reads: CASEITGYNSPLHF. In DNA, the CDR3 is TGTGCCAGCGAGATTACAGGATATAATTCACCCCTCCACTTT.

This sequence joins TRBV4-1 and TRBJ2-2, with TRBD2 identical over 11 bases. V lost 0 bases, J lost 5 bases, and 8 bases stayed unmatched. The V gene's germline CDR1 is MGHRA and CDR2 YSYEKL. The CDR3 is made up of 18 amino acids. The CDR3 spells CASSQEIRLAGITGELFF. The CDR3 DNA is TGCGCCAGCAGCCAAGAGATCAGACTAGCGGGAATAACCGGGGAGCTGTTTTTT.

The CDR3 loop is CASSSTGNNEQFF. CDR3 coding DNA: TGTGCCAGCAGTTCGACAGGCAACAATGAGCAGTTCTTC. The chain has TRBV6-5 and TRBJ2-1; TRBD1 is a possible D gene (6 bases). This CDR3 is built from 13 residues. The germline V gene has CDR1 MNHEY and CDR2 SVGAGI. The V end was cut by 4 bases, the J end by 5 bases, with 9 bases between.

This chain connects TRBV6-5 to TRBJ2-7; 12 nucleotides line up with TRBD2. V lost 1 base to trimming and J lost 4 bases; unmatched junction nucleotides: 2. The CDR3 is made up of 15 amino acids. Looked up from germline, CDR1 is MNHEY and CDR2 is SVGAGI. DNA of the CDR3: TGTGCCAGCAGTTACTTCCTAGCGGGAGGGTACGAGCAGTACTTC. This encodes CASSYFLAGGYEQYF.

The chain uses TRBV18 and TRBJ2-2; 10 bases are a match to TRBD1. The length of the CDR3 is 18 residues. The ends lost 2 bases at V and 3 bases at J; junction bases unmatched: 9. Germline V gene sequence: CDR1 KGHSH, CDR2 LQKENI. CDR3 protein: CASSPDKRQGAYTGELFF. CDR3 coding DNA: TGTGCCAGCTCACCAGATAAAAGACAGGGGGCATACACCGGGGAGCTGTTTTTT.

V is TRBV27 and J is TRBJ2-7; TRBD1 matches 10 bases. V lost 4 bases, J lost 2 bases, and 8 bases stayed unmatched. This CDR3 comprises 16 residues. The V gene's germline CDR1 is MNHEY and CDR2 SMNVEV (reference sequence). CDR3 sequence (DNA): TGTGCCAGCAGTTCCGAGGCCGGGACAGGGGCCTACGAGCAGTACTTC. Its protein product is CASSSEAGTGAYEQYF.

The V gene is TRBV29-1, the J gene TRBJ2-5; 10 bases are a match to TRBD2. The CDR3 runs 14 residues. V shed 1 base and J 3 bases; nucleotides not matched to a gene: 2. Germline-derived CDR1 and CDR2 are SQVTM and ANQGSEA. Written as DNA, the CDR3 is TGCAGCGTTGAAGGCGGACTAGCGGAAGAGACCCAGTACTTC. It translates to CSVEGGLAEETQYF. The whole variable domain, filled in from reference TRBV29-1 and TRBJ2-5, reads SAVISQKPSRDICQRGTSLTIQCQVDSQVTMMFWYRQQPGQSLTLIATANQGSEATYESGFVIDKFPISRPNLTFSTLTVSNMSPEDSSIYLCSVEGGLAEETQYFGPGTRLLVL.

The CDR3 region has the DNA TGCGCCAGCAGCTTGGTGGCAGGGCAGAACACTGAAGCTTTCTTT. Translating gives CASSLVAGQNTEAFF. V gene TRBV5-1 combines with J gene TRBJ1-1; tentative D call: TRBD1 (5 bases). Germline V CDR1 and CDR2: SGHRS, YFSETQ. CDR3 length equals 15 residues. V was trimmed by 0 bases and J by 1 base, leaving 10 bases between them.